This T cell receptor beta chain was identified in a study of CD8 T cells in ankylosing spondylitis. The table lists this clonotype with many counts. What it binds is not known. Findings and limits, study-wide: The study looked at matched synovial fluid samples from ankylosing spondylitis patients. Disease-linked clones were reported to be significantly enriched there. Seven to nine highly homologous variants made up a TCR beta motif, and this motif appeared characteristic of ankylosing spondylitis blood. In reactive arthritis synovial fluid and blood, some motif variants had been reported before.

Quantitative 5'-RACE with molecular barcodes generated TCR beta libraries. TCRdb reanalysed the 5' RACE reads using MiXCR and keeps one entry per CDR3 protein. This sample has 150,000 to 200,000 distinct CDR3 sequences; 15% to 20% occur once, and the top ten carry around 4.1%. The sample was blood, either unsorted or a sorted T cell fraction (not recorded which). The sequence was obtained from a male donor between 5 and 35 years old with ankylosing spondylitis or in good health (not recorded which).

The CDR3 protein is CASSAGNTEAFF. The CDR3 DNA reads TGCGCCAGCAGCGCGGGGAACACTGAAGCTTTCTTT. V and J are TRBV5-1 and TRBJ1-1; D is unclear. V was pared by 4 bases and J by 1 base, with 5 bases between. The CDR3 length is 12 residues. Germline CDR1 reads SGHRS; CDR2 reads YFSETQ.